This T cell receptor (beta chain) was profiled in a study of blood T cell repertoires in COVID-19. The wider study: The United States, Italy and Spain provided the acute and convalescent COVID-19 samples. Sources were T cells, B-cell-depleted T cells, or PBMCs; the material itself was cDNA or gDNA.

The CDR3 has 14 amino acids. The V and J ends lost 5 bases and 7 bases, in that order; junction bases with no gene match: 5. Germline-derived CDR1 and CDR2 are SGHAT and FQNNGV. Measured with immunoSEQ multiplex PCR; TCRdb has only the in-frame clones, and not every one. The repertoire has about 190,000 clones, 82% of them found once; the top ten carry more than 5%. The sequencing sample was made of peripheral blood. V and J are TRBV11-2 and TRBJ2-5; 12 positions agree with TRBD2. The TCR was taken from a woman aged 25 to 39 with acute or convalescent COVID-19. This CDR3 reads CASSKLAGGGTQYF. The DNA for the CDR3 is TGTGCCAGCAGCAAACTAGCGGGGGGCGGGACCCAGTACTTC.